Below are 27 T cell receptor beta chains sequenced from a single sample in a study of T cell repertoires in ileal Crohn's disease. Assay: immunoSEQ multiplex PCR; the TCRdb copy retains only in-frame clones and omits some. The sample contains 8,000 to 10,000 clones, 78% of which appear only once. The time point here: neoterminal ileum biopsy at postoperative endoscopy, about 6 months after surgery. What was sequenced was ileal tissue. The receptors stem from an adult with Crohn's disease.

The J gene is TRBJ2-1, the V gene TRBV27; 8 bases are shared with TRBD1. This CDR3 comprises 13 residues. CDR1 is MNHEY, CDR2 SMNVEV, per germline (reference sequence). V dropped 4 bases and J dropped 6; count of bases not matched to a gene: 2. The CDR3 sequence is CASSYGQGNEQFF. In nucleotides, the CDR3 is TGTGCCAGCAGTTACGGACAGGGCAATGAGCAGTTCTTC.

The rearrangement uses TRBV5-6 and TRBJ1-1; TRBD1 matches 11 bases. Germline CDR1 and CDR2: SGHDT and YYEEEE. There are 16 residues in the CDR3. The junction had 11 bases not matched to a gene; V was cut back by 4 bases and J by 6 bases. The CDR3 region is CASSPWTGGKRAEAFF. In nucleotides, the CDR3 is TGTGCCAGCAGCCCTTGGACAGGGGGCAAAAGGGCTGAAGCTTTCTTT.

The V gene is TRBV6-5, the J gene TRBJ2-2; possible D gene TRBD1, 5 bases. With 2 bases removed from V and 6 bases from J, the gap between germline ends came to 13 bases. The CDR3 has 15 residues. Germline loops: CDR1 MNHEY, CDR2 SVGAGI. The CDR3 loop is CASSYQGRASGELFF. CDR3 in DNA: TGTGCCAGCAGTTACCAGGGCAGAGCGTCCGGGGAGCTGTTTTTT.

The rearrangement links TRBV14 to TRBJ2-7; D is undetermined. CDR3 length equals 12 residues. CDR1 is SGHDN, CDR2 FVKESK, per germline. Deletions cut 4 bases from V and 0 bases from J, with 4 bases between. The CDR3 here is CASSLSSYEQYF. The CDR3 DNA reads as TGTGCCAGCAGCCTGAGCTCCTACGAGCAGTACTTC.

Comment on this clone: A read error may produce the germline difference seen at one junction end. The gene calls are TRBV6-1 and TRBJ1-2; a weak D match, TRBD1 (5 bases). Germline lookup yields CDR1 MNHNS and CDR2 SASEGT. The CDR3 consists of 12 residues. The CDR3 bases are TGTGCCAGCAGCCAAGGGGTTTACGGCTATACCTTC. It specifies CASSQGVYGYTF.

The chain combines TRBV6-5 with TRBJ1-6; unclear D gene. In germline, CDR1 is MNHEY, CDR2 SVGAGI. V lost 6 bases, J lost 7 bases, and 10 bases lay in between. The length of the CDR3 is 13 residues. The CDR3 loop reads CASRNSRNSPLHF. CDR3 nucleotide sequence: TGTGCCAGCAGAAACAGCCGAAATTCACCCCTCCACTTT.

This clone appeared once. The CDR3 DNA sequence: TGTGCCAGCTCAATGGACAGGTCCAACGGGAATCCCTACGAGCAGTACTTC. It encodes CASSMDRSNGNPYEQYF. This sequence joins TRBV21-1 and TRBJ2-7; TRBD1 is the table's D call and was not checked against the DNA. TRBV21-1 counts as a pseudogene. This CDR3 has 17 amino acids.

V and J are TRBV29-1 and TRBJ2-7; D is possibly TRBD1 (6 bases). The CDR3 covers 14 residues. The germline V gene encodes CDR1 SQVTM and CDR2 ANQGSEA. Written as DNA, the CDR3 is TGCACCCTTACACGGCCAGGGGACCGGCACGAGCAGTACTTC. Its translation: CTLTRPGDRHEQYF.

V is TRBV28 and J is TRBJ1-2; 8 bases are a match to TRBD1. Germline values: CDR1 MDHEN, CDR2 SYDVKM. This CDR3 spans 13 amino acids. J was trimmed by 3 bases and V by 10 bases; bases with no gene match: 7. In DNA form, the CDR3 reads TGTGCCACGGATCAGGGGGCGGACTATGGCTACACCTTC. It specifies CATDQGADYGYTF.

About this clone: Within the sample, other DNA sequences also encode this same CDR3. The genes are TRBV4-1 and TRBJ2-1, with 11 bases lining up with TRBD2. The CDR3 is 16 residues long. Per the germline V gene, CDR1 is MGHRA and CDR2 is YSYEKL. The ends lost 4 bases at V and 4 bases at J; junction bases unmatched: 6. The CDR3, as DNA: TGCGCCAGCAGCCTACTAGCGGGAGCCAATTACAATGAGCAGTTCTTC. It codes for CASSLLAGANYNEQFF.

This sequence joins TRBV5-1 and TRBJ2-2; no firm D call. Trimming cost V 0 bases and J 2 bases, with 8 bases left between them. CDR1 and CDR2 from the germline V gene are SGHRS and YFSETQ. The CDR3 totals 15 residues. The CDR3 DNA reads TGCGCCAGCAGCTTGGTCGCCAGTAACACCGGGGAGCTGTTTTTT. This sequence encodes CASSLVASNTGELFF. Based on the CDR3 plus reference TRBV5-1 and TRBJ2-2, the full variable domain is KAGVTQTPRYLIKTRGQQVTLSCSPISGHRSVSWYQQTPGQGLQFLFEYFSETQRNKGNFPGRFSGRQFSNSRSEMNVSTLELGDSALYLCASSLVASNTGELFFGEGSRLTVL.

The V and J genes are TRBV6-6 and TRBJ2-1; TRBD2 agrees at 8 bases. Losses at the gene ends were 7 bases for V and 16 bases for J; bases not matched to a gene: 18. The CDR3 is 14 amino acids. Germline V lookup: CDR1 MNHNY, CDR2 SVGAGI (reference sequence). For the CDR3, the DNA is TGTGCCAGCAAAGGGGGTGCCAGCGGGGGCGATAGATTCTTC. Translation gives CASKGGASGGDRFF.

The chain uses TRBV6-5 and TRBJ1-2; tentative D call: TRBD1 (6 bases). The CDR3 totals 15 residues. V shed 4 bases and J shed 4 bases, with 16 bases lying between them. The germline V gene has CDR1 MNHEY and CDR2 SVGAGI. CDR3 DNA: TGTGCCAGCAGTTTACAGGGACATGACGGCTATGGCTACACCTTC. Amino acids: CASSLQGHDGYGYTF.

The gene calls are TRBV7-6 and TRBJ2-7; D not resolved. Trimming removed 0 bases at V and 5 bases at J, with 14 bases between. This CDR3 contains 15 residues. Germline V gene data show CDR1 as SGHVS and CDR2 as FNYEAQ. The CDR3 sequence: CASSLAALAEDEQYF. In nucleotides, the CDR3 is TGTGCCAGCAGCTTAGCAGCGTTAGCAGAGGACGAGCAGTACTTC.

This clone was recorded a few times. The chain uses TRBV28 and TRBJ1-6; the match to TRBD1 covers 7 bases. The germline V gene encodes CDR1 MDHEN and CDR2 SYDVKM. Germline trimming cut 7 bases from V and 7 bases from J; bases unmatched to any gene: 7. CDR3 length: 14 amino acids. The CDR3 DNA reads as TGTGCCAGCACCAAGACAGGGTGGAATTCACCCCTCCACTTT. It is translated as CASTKTGWNSPLHF.

This clone was recorded only once. The V and J genes are TRBV4-2 and TRBJ2-7; D remains unclear. Trimming cost V 4 bases and J 2 bases, with 15 bases left between them. The CDR3 has 15 amino acids. CDR1 and CDR2 from the germline V gene are LGHNA and YNFKEQ. CDR3 bases: TGTGCCAGCAGCCCCACCAGCGTCCAGACCTACGAGCAGTACTTC. Translated: CASSPTSVQTYEQYF.

This clone was detected only once. The V call is TRBV7-9, the J call TRBJ2-1; 11 bases match TRBD1. Trimming cost V 5 bases and J 1 base; bases outside gene matches: 4. The CDR3 has 16 residues. Germline loops: CDR1 SEHNR, CDR2 FQNEAQ (reference sequence). The CDR3, as DNA: TGTGCCAGCAGCGCCGGGACAGGGGGTTCCTACAATGAGCAGTTCTTC. Translation: CASSAGTGGSYNEQFF.

This clone was observed once. CDR3 residues: CASSQDLHPSGQPQHF. In DNA form, the CDR3 reads TGCGCCAGCAGCCAAGACTTACACCCTAGCGGGCAGCCCCAGCATTTT. The rearrangement joins TRBV4-1 to TRBJ1-5; the D is unclear. Trimming stripped 0 bases from V and 7 bases from J, with 16 bases between. The CDR3 contains 16 residues. CDR1 is MGHRA, CDR2 YSYEKL, per germline.

The rearrangement links TRBV6-5 to TRBJ1-1; a weak D match, TRBD1 (5 bases). The length of the CDR3 is 13 residues. The germline gives CDR1 MNHEY, CDR2 SVGAGI. Trimming removed 6 bases from V and 2 bases from J, with 10 bases in between. For the CDR3, the DNA is TGTGCCAGCAGAACGACAGTAAACACTGAAGCTTTCTTT. It translates to CASRTTVNTEAFF.

The chain recombines TRBV28 with TRBJ1-2; TRBD1 aligns across 11 bases. With 4 bases clipped from V and 7 bases from J, the junction kept 8 bases outside the gene matches. Germline CDR1 MDHEN, CDR2 SYDVKM. The CDR3 loop spans 15 amino acids. CDR3 amino acids: CASSSRDRGYGGYTF. The CDR3 bases are TGTGCCAGCAGTTCCCGGGACAGGGGGTATGGTGGCTACACCTTC.

This clone is a singleton in its sample. V usage is TRBV6-5 and J usage is TRBJ2-4; TRBD2 matches at 7 bases. Trimming cost V 4 bases and J 8 bases; bases outside gene matches: 11. The CDR3 has 15 amino acids. The V gene's germline CDR1 is MNHEY and CDR2 SVGAGI. CDR3 coding DNA: TGTGCCAGCAGTTTTAGAGCAGGACGGGAGGACATTCAGTACTTC. Protein sequence: CASSFRAGREDIQYF.

The chain carries TRBV5-6 and TRBJ1-1; no clear D. This CDR3 spans 14 amino acids. Germline CDR1 reads SGHDT; CDR2 reads YYEEEE. The V end lost 1 base, the J end lost 1 base, and 8 bases lay between the germline ends. The CDR3 nucleotides are TGTGCCAGCAGCTTGAACAGACCGAACACTGAAGCTTTCTTT. Translation: CASSLNRPNTEAFF.

The chain joins TRBV7-8 to TRBJ1-3, with 7 bases identical to TRBD1. The germline gives CDR1 SGHVS, CDR2 FQNEAQ. V was clipped by 1 base and J by 0 bases; unmatched bases: 3. The CDR3 consists of 16 residues. In DNA form, the CDR3 reads TGTGCCAGCAGCTTAGTTGGGACAGCCTCTGGAAACACCATATATTTT. Residues: CASSLVGTASGNTIYF.

V usage is TRBV5-1 and J usage is TRBJ1-1, with a possible D match to TRBD1 (5 bases). The CDR3 is made up of 15 amino acids. V was trimmed by 1 base and J by 1 base, leaving 11 bases between them. Per germline, CDR1 SGHRS and CDR2 YFSETQ. The CDR3 is CASSLRGGGNTEAFF. CDR3 nucleotide sequence: TGCGCCAGCAGCTTGAGGGGAGGAGGGAACACTGAAGCTTTCTTT.

This chain joins TRBV4-3 and TRBJ1-2; 11 bases map to TRBD1. Trimming at V came to 0 bases and at J to 4 bases, leaving 4 bases not matched to a gene. This CDR3 is built from 16 residues. CDR1 and CDR2 (germline): LGHNA, YSLEER. Here the CDR3 DNA reads TGCGCCAGCAGCCAAGATGCCGGGACAGGGGGCTATGGCTACACCTTC. Translation: CASSQDAGTGGYGYTF.

This chain uses TRBV11-2 with TRBJ1-5; no reliable D call. V was cut by 0 bases and J by 4 bases, with 4 bases left in between. Germline CDR1 and CDR2: SGHAT and FQNNGV. The CDR3 consists of 13 residues. The CDR3 region has the DNA TGTGCCAGCAGCTTAGACCTTAATCAGCCCCAGCATTTT. This codes for CASSLDLNQPQHF.

The V call is TRBV29-1, the J call TRBJ2-3; TRBD1 aligns across 11 bases. CDR3 length: 14 amino acids. Germline V gives CDR1 SQVTM, CDR2 ANQGSEA. With 6 bases clipped from V and 6 bases from J, the junction kept 8 bases outside the gene matches. CDR3 in amino acids: CSVRRGTGGDTQYF. CDR3 DNA sequence: TGCAGCGTAAGACGAGGGACAGGGGGGGATACGCAGTATTTT.